The clone carrying this T cell receptor beta chain was seen ten or more times. Antigen unknown. The CDR3 extends over 16 amino acids. V lost 3 bases, J lost 5 bases, and 6 bases stayed unmatched. Germline CDR1 SGHVS, CDR2 FQNEAQ. This specimen belongs to a study of T cell repertoires in cytomegalovirus infection. Study in general: The authors relied on CMV epitopes, both recently identified HLA-C-restricted and well-studied HLA-B-restricted. It can be stated that public TCR beta signatures indicated CMV infection as well as a matching HLA type.

A single record per CDR3 protein comes from TCRdb applying MiXCR to the reads. The top ten hold under 15% of the sample, which has some 920,000 distinct CDR3 sequences, approximately 31% seen once. The study's findings and limits: Dominating the ex vivo response were TCR beta clonotypes that were CMV-specific and HLA-C-restricted. Accumulated public TCR beta family frequency recognized individuals carrying CMV together with the relevant HLA.

The gene calls are TRBV7-8 and TRBJ2-3, with 12 bases aligning to TRBD2. This TCR derives from a human donor in good health (CMV status not recorded). Some clones in this sample may be carry-over from other donors' samples. The sample was cultured CD8+ T cells from PBMCs, taken from culture after CMV antigen stimulation. The CDR3 DNA reads TGTGCCAGCAGCTTCCCGACTAGCGGGGGAGTAGATACGCAGTATTTT. It encodes CASSFPTSGGVDTQYF.